The 13 T cell receptor beta chains below all came from one sample that was sequenced in a study of T cell responses to AZD1222 COVID-19 vaccine. Assay: immunoSEQ multiplex PCR; the TCRdb copy retains only in-frame clones and omits some. The sample lists 45,000 to 60,000 clones; approximately 84% were seen once. The source was peripheral blood, collected on day 0 of AZD1222 vaccination. All receptors derive from an adult in good health.

This chain uses TRBV9 with TRBJ2-4; possibly TRBD2 for D (5 bases). The CDR3 is 14 amino acids. V was shortened by 3 bases and J by 3 bases, with 10 bases between the two germline ends. Germline lookup yields CDR1 SGDLS and CDR2 YYNGEE. The CDR3 DNA follows: TGTGCCAGCAGCGCGGGAACTAGCAAAAACATTCAGTACTTC. Translating gives CASSAGTSKNIQYF.

CDR3 sequence (DNA): TGTGCCAGTAGTGGGACAGCCTACAATGAGCAGTTCTTC. It specifies CASSGTAYNEQFF. The chain has TRBV19 and TRBJ2-1; TRBD1 matches 7 bases. After removal of 5 bases from V and 2 bases from J, the junction contained 0 bases not matched to a gene. CDR1 is LNHDA and CDR2 is SQIVND in the germline V gene (reference sequence). There are 13 residues in the CDR3.

CDR3 nucleotides: TGCGCCAGCAGCGGGACTTCTACCTACGAGCAGTACTTC. The encoded protein is CASSGTSTYEQYF. The V call is TRBV4-1, the J call TRBJ2-7, with D perhaps matching TRBD2 (6 bases). V was clipped by 5 bases and J by 2 bases, with 10 bases between them. From germline, CDR1 is MGHRA and CDR2 YSYEKL. The CDR3 runs 13 residues.

The chain couples TRBV4-2 to TRBJ1-1; perhaps TRBD1 as D (6 bases). V lost 4 bases to trimming and J lost 10 bases, with 16 bases between them. This CDR3 comprises 13 residues. Germline values: CDR1 LGHNA, CDR2 YNFKEQ. The CDR3 reads CASSPGDEGVAFF. The DNA for the CDR3 is TGTGCCAGCAGCCCAGGGGACGAGGGTGTAGCTTTCTTT.

The CDR3 sequence is CASGEASGANVLTF. For the CDR3, the DNA is TGTGCCAGCGGGGAAGCATCTGGGGCCAACGTCCTGACTTTC. The genes are TRBV11-2 and TRBJ2-6; D is ambiguous. V was trimmed by 8 bases and J by 1 base, leaving 9 bases between them. Germline V lookup: CDR1 SGHAT, CDR2 FQNNGV. The CDR3 consists of 14 residues.

This chain links TRBV19 with TRBJ2-5; D is tentatively TRBD1 or TRBD2 (6 bases each). CDR1 and CDR2 (germline): LNHDA, SQIVND (reference sequence). This CDR3 comprises 15 residues. V was clipped by 2 bases and J by 3 bases, with 13 bases between them. The CDR3 DNA sequence: TGTGCCAGTAGTATAACGGGGGCCACAGAAGAGACCCAGTACTTC. Amino acid sequence: CASSITGATEETQYF.

The V gene is TRBV28, the J gene TRBJ1-2; the D is unclear. The germline gives CDR1 MDHEN, CDR2 SYDVKM. Trimming took 8 bases from V and 1 from J, leaving 17 bases between them. The CDR3 runs 15 residues. The CDR3 sequence is CASQTGERLNYGYTF. The CDR3 DNA reads as TGTGCCAGCCAAACCGGGGAGAGGCTTAACTATGGCTACACCTTC.

Comment on this clone: This CDR3 fails to terminate in the conserved phenylalanine or tryptophan, so it likely reflects a read error. The DNA is left out, because the CDR3 cannot be placed on it with certainty; the CDR3 is given as TCRdb lists it. The J gene is TRBJ2-7, the V gene TRBV5-4. A total of 15 residues make up the CDR3, ends included. Germline V lookup: CDR1 SGHNT, CDR2 YYREEE (reference sequence). CDR3 in amino acids: CASSLGGRGGPWERI.

The rearrangement joins TRBV7-3 to TRBJ2-2; 9 nucleotides line up with TRBD1. Losses at the gene ends were 4 bases for V and 2 bases for J; bases not matched to a gene: 2. The V gene's germline CDR1 is SGHTA and CDR2 FQGTGA. The CDR3 runs to 15 residues. Here the CDR3 DNA reads TGTGCCAGCAGCTCACAGGGGGCCAACACCGGGGAGCTGTTTTTT. This codes for CASSSQGANTGELFF.

This chain uses TRBV28 with TRBJ1-5, with D perhaps matching TRBD1 (6 bases). The V end lost 4 bases, the J end lost 4 bases, and 20 bases lay between the germline ends. The length of the CDR3 is 17 residues. CDR1 is MDHEN, CDR2 SYDVKM, per germline. CDR3 nucleotide sequence: TGTGCCAGCAGTTCAGGCGGGGGGGCGGGATATAATCAGCCCCAGCATTTT. It codes for CASSSGGGAGYNQPQHF.

The genes are TRBV6-2 or TRBV6-3 and TRBJ1-5; perhaps TRBD1 as D (6 bases). Germline V gene sequence: CDR1 MNHEY, CDR2 SVGEGT. The CDR3 runs to 18 residues. The V end lost 0 bases, the J end lost 6 bases, and 21 bases lay between the germline ends. CDR3 nucleotide sequence: TGTGCCAGCAGTTACTCGAATTTGCGTTACAGGGAGAGTCAGCCCCAGCATTTT. Its translation: CASSYSNLRYRESQPQHF.

V is TRBV30 and J is TRBJ2-2, with D hard to call. This CDR3 has 13 amino acids. The germline V gene has CDR1 GTSNPN and CDR2 SVGIG (reference sequence). V shed 0 bases and J shed 1 base, with 3 bases lying between them. DNA of the CDR3: TGTGCCTGGAGTGTAGGGAACACCGGGGAGCTGTTTTTT. As protein: CAWSVGNTGELFF.

The chain links TRBV5-1 to TRBJ2-7, with D unresolved. Germline CDR1 and CDR2: SGHRS and YFSETQ. Trimming removed 0 bases at V and 3 bases at J, with 13 bases between. This CDR3 has 15 residues. The CDR3 protein is CASSLALGLFYEQYF. The DNA of the CDR3 is TGCGCCAGCAGCTTGGCGCTAGGATTATTCTACGAGCAGTACTTC.